This T cell receptor beta chain stems from a study of T cell changes during pregnancy in multiple sclerosis. Trimming removed 5 bases from V and 3 bases from J, with 11 bases in between. The germline V gene encodes CDR1 SGHTA and CDR2 FQGNSA. CDR3 length equals 14 residues. Sequenced by immunoSEQ multiplex PCR; TCRdb stores in-frame clones only, minus some. The sample lists some 57,000 clones; approximately 90% were seen once. The sequence was obtained from a female donor with multiple sclerosis, enrolled in a pregnancy study. This sequence joins TRBV7-2 and TRBJ1-5; D possibly corresponds to TRBD1 (6 bases). Sequenced material: CD4+ T cells from peripheral blood mononuclear cells, taken in the first trimester of pregnancy. The CDR3 bases are TGTGCCAGCAGCCCAGGGGCTTCCAATCAGCCCCAGCATTTT. This encodes CASSPGASNQPQHF. The complete variable domain, with remaining parts taken from reference TRBV7-2 and TRBJ1-5, reads GAGVSQSPSNKVTEKGKDVELRCDPISGHTALYWYRQSLGQGLEFLIYFQGNSAPDKSGLPSDRFSAERTGGSVSTLTIQRTQQEDSAVYLCASSPGASNQPQHFGDGTRLSIL.